This T cell receptor (beta chain) was documented in a study of T cells after yellow fever vaccination. Findings and limits, study-wide: Weaker in magnitude, the secondary response showed a faster peak on day 5 versus 15. Clonotype sharing between CD4 and CD8 compartments was small.

A 5'RACE template-switching step, the method used to make TCR cDNA, added a universal primer site and UMIs. A single record per CDR3 protein comes from TCRdb applying MiXCR to the 5' RACE reads. The data hold about 240,000 distinct CDR3 sequences, with less than 9% observed a single time. Germline-derived CDR1 and CDR2 are MNHEY and SMNVEV (reference sequence). This CDR3 contains 14 residues. V trimming: 2 bases; J trimming: 2 bases; junction bases outside the gene matches: 2. This clonotype was recorded many times. No antigen is known for it. Here the sequenced sample was CD4+ T cells sorted from PBMCs, taken 15 days after the yellow fever booster vaccination. The chain links TRBV27 to TRBJ2-5, with 7 nucleotides matching TRBD1. The TCR sequence derives from a man younger than 40 who received the YFV17D yellow fever vaccine. In nucleotides, the CDR3 is TGTGCCAGCAGTTTAAGGGACAGTCAAGAGACCCAGTACTTC. Its translation is CASSLRDSQETQYF.